These T cell receptor beta chains were read from a single sample in a study of control samples from healthy donors and cancer patients. Assay used: immunoSEQ multiplex PCR; TCRdb lists only in-frame clones, some missing. Counted here are 60,000 to 80,000 clones, roughly 84% occurring once; the ten biggest clones make up about 4.2%. Sequenced: blood. The receptors come from a woman between 50 and 59 years old in good health. Each CDR3 is given with its conserved first and last residue. A D gene is named only where the DNA matches it firmly. Not all rows give a size; the values are once, few, many and, for expanded clones, a class.

V gene: TRBV16
J gene: TRBJ1-2
D gene: -
clone size: -
CDR3 DNA: TGTGCCAGCAGCTTTCAGACGGGGGACTATGGCTACACCTTC
CDR3 protein: CASSFQTGDYGYTF

V gene: TRBV2
J gene: TRBJ1-4
D gene: -
clone size: -
CDR3 DNA: TGTGCCAGCAGGGTTTCTGCAGGGACTAATGAAAAACTGTTTTTT
CDR3 protein: CASRVSAGTNEKLFF

V gene: TRBV24-1
J gene: TRBJ1-2
D gene: -
clone size: -
CDR3 DNA: TGTGCCACCAGTGATGGGATTGGGGGGGGCAAAAACTATGGCTACACCTTC
CDR3 protein: CATSDGIGGGKNYGYTF

V gene: TRBV3-1/TRBV3-2
J gene: TRBJ1-5
D gene: -
clone size: -
CDR3 DNA: TGTGCCAGCAGCCCCACGGGTGGCAATCAGCCCCAGCATTTT
CDR3 protein: CASSPTGGNQPQHF

V gene: TRBV5-4
J gene: TRBJ1-1
D gene: TRBD1
clone size: -
CDR3 DNA: TGTGCCAGCAGCTTTGGGTGGACAGGGCGGGACACTGAAGCTTTCTTT
CDR3 protein: CASSFGWTGRDTEAFF

V gene: TRBV28
J gene: TRBJ2-1
D gene: -
clone size: -
CDR3 DNA: TGTGCCAGCAGTCTCACATGGAATGAGCAGTTCTTC
CDR3 protein: CASSLTWNEQFF

V gene: TRBV5-1
J gene: TRBJ2-3
D gene: -
clone size: -
CDR3 DNA: TGCGCCAGCAGCTACTACGAGAGGAGACGAACAGATACGCAGTATTTT
CDR3 protein: CASSYYERRRTDTQYF

V gene: TRBV30
J gene: TRBJ1-1
D gene: TRBD1
clone size: -
CDR3 DNA: TGTGCCTGGAACCGGGACAGGGGGCCGAACACTGAAGCTTTCTTT
CDR3 protein: CAWNRDRGPNTEAFF

V gene: TRBV10-2
J gene: TRBJ1-5
D gene: -
clone size: -
CDR3 DNA: TGCGCCAGCAGTGTTGGTAATCAGCCCCAGCATTTT
CDR3 protein: CASSVGNQPQHF

V gene: TRBV24-1
J gene: TRBJ2-3
D gene: -
clone size: once
CDR3 DNA: TGTGCATCCAGCCCACTTAGCGGGCCAGGGGCAGATACGCAGTATTTT
CDR3 protein: CASSPLSGPGADTQYF

V gene: TRBV7-8
J gene: TRBJ2-7
D gene: -
clone size: -
CDR3 DNA: TGTGCCAGCAGGCCCCGAGTCCGGCTATCTCGGGGGCACGAGCAGTACTTC
CDR3 protein: CASRPRVRLSRGHEQYF

V gene: TRBV6-5
J gene: TRBJ2-7
D gene: TRBD1
clone size: -
CDR3 DNA: TGTGCCAGCGGCCGCCGGACAGGGTACGAGCAGTACTTC
CDR3 protein: CASGRRTGYEQYF

V gene: TRBV10-3
J gene: TRBJ1-1
D gene: -
clone size: -
CDR3 DNA: TGTGCTCTCCGTCGGGATATGAACACTGAAGCTTTCTTT
CDR3 protein: CALRRDMNTEAFF

V gene: TRBV10-3
J gene: TRBJ2-7
D gene: -
clone size: -
CDR3 DNA: TGTGCCATCAGTGAGAACGGGAACTCCTACGAGCAGTACTTC
CDR3 protein: CAISENGNSYEQYF

V gene: TRBV7-9
J gene: TRBJ2-1
D gene: -
clone size: -
CDR3 DNA: TGTGCCAGCAGCTTAATGGACTACCGGGGATACAATGAGCAGTTCTTC
CDR3 protein: CASSLMDYRGYNEQFF

V gene: TRBV5-1
J gene: TRBJ2-7
D gene: -
clone size: -
CDR3 DNA: TGCGCCAGCAGCTTAACCGTGAGCTCCTACGAGCAGTACTTC
CDR3 protein: CASSLTVSSYEQYF

V gene: TRBV28
J gene: TRBJ1-1
D gene: TRBD1
clone size: -
CDR3 DNA: TGTGCCAGCAATGGGGGGGACAGGCGGTTGGGTTTCTTT
CDR3 protein: CASNGGDRRLGFF

V gene: TRBV5-1
J gene: TRBJ1-1
D gene: TRBD1
clone size: -
CDR3 DNA: TGCGCCAGCAGCTGGACCGGGACAGGGGAGGGAACTGAAGCTTTCTTT
CDR3 protein: CASSWTGTGEGTEAFF

V gene: TRBV4-2
J gene: TRBJ2-3
D gene: TRBD2
clone size: -
CDR3 DNA: TGTGCCAGCAGCCGGGGTCTAGCGGGGAGGGACACAGATACGCAGTATTTT
CDR3 protein: CASSRGLAGRDTDTQYF

V gene: TRBV2
J gene: TRBJ1-2
D gene: -
clone size: -
CDR3 DNA: TGTGCCAGCAGTGAGAGTATTTGGGCGAGGGAGGGCATTGGCTACACCTTC
CDR3 protein: CASSESIWAREGIGYTF

V gene: TRBV5-1
J gene: TRBJ1-1
D gene: -
clone size: -
CDR3 DNA: TGCGCCAGCAGCTCTTTGGGTCGAGGGACTGAAGCTTTCTTT
CDR3 protein: CASSSLGRGTEAFF

V gene: TRBV9
J gene: TRBJ2-6
D gene: -
clone size: -
CDR3 DNA: TGTGCCAGCAGCCCGTTAATTGCCTCAGGGGCTGGGGCCAACGTCCTGACTTTC
CDR3 protein: CASSPLIASGAGANVLTF

V gene: TRBV5-6
J gene: TRBJ2-1
D gene: -
clone size: -
CDR3 DNA: TGTGCCAGCAGCTTGGCCACCCTATATCAACACAATGAGCAGTTCTTC
CDR3 protein: CASSLATLYQHNEQFF

V gene: TRBV6-5
J gene: TRBJ2-7
D gene: -
clone size: -
CDR3 DNA: TGTGCCAGCAGCCGCCCCGGGACACAAACCTACGAGCAGTACTTC
CDR3 protein: CASSRPGTQTYEQYF

V gene: TRBV4-1
J gene: TRBJ1-2
D gene: TRBD1
clone size: -
CDR3 DNA: TGCGCCAGCAGCCAAGGGGGACAGGGGGCATCGAAAGGCTACACCTTC
CDR3 protein: CASSQGGQGASKGYTF

V gene: TRBV7-8
J gene: TRBJ2-7
D gene: -
clone size: -
CDR3 DNA: TGTGCCAGCAGCCAAAAACCGTGGGTAGGCGAGCAGTACTTC
CDR3 protein: CASSQKPWVGEQYF

V gene: TRBV5-1
J gene: TRBJ2-7
D gene: -
clone size: -
CDR3 DNA: TGCGCCAGCAGCTTGATGACAGATCCCTACGAGCAGTACTTC
CDR3 protein: CASSLMTDPYEQYF

V gene: TRBV18
J gene: TRBJ1-1
D gene: -
clone size: once
CDR3 DNA: TGTGCCAGCTCACCACCAGGATTCATGAACACTGAAGCTTTCTTT
CDR3 protein: CASSPPGFMNTEAFF

V gene: TRBV10-3
J gene: TRBJ2-6
D gene: -
clone size: -
CDR3 DNA: TGTGCCATCAGTGAGAGTATCTCTGGGGCCAACGTCCTGACTTTC
CDR3 protein: CAISESISGANVLTF

V gene: TRBV6-5
J gene: TRBJ1-6
D gene: TRBD1
clone size: once
CDR3 DNA: TGTGCCAGCAGTACACTCCAGGGGGGAAATTCACCCCTCCACTTT
CDR3 protein: CASSTLQGGNSPLHF

V gene: TRBV11-2
J gene: TRBJ1-6
D gene: TRBD1
clone size: -
CDR3 DNA: TGTGCCAGCAACTCTGGGACAGGGAGACATAATTCACCCCTCCACTTT
CDR3 protein: CASNSGTGRHNSPLHF

V gene: TRBV6-1
J gene: TRBJ2-2
D gene: -
clone size: -
CDR3 DNA: TGTGCCAGCAACAAGGGGGGGGCGAACACCGGGGAGCTGTTTTTT
CDR3 protein: CASNKGGANTGELFF

V gene: TRBV4-1
J gene: TRBJ2-3
D gene: TRBD2
clone size: -
CDR3 DNA: TGCGCCAGCACCCCCGGGACTAGTGGGACAGATACGCAGTATTTT
CDR3 protein: CASTPGTSGTDTQYF

V gene: TRBV14
J gene: TRBJ1-4
D gene: -
clone size: -
CDR3 DNA: TGTGCCAGCAGCCGTCAGCTGGGAAAGGGTGAAAAACTGTTTTTT
CDR3 protein: CASSRQLGKGEKLFF

V gene: TRBV5-1
J gene: TRBJ1-6
D gene: -
clone size: -
CDR3 DNA: TGCGCCAGCAGCTTGGTCGGTATAGTCGCAGGGGTTGTGAATTCACCCCTCCACTTT
CDR3 protein: CASSLVGIVAGVVNSPLHF

V gene: TRBV6-5
J gene: TRBJ1-1
D gene: TRBD1
clone size: -
CDR3 DNA: TGTGCCAGCCAACAGGGGGACGTTGAAGCTTTCTTT
CDR3 protein: CASQQGDVEAFF

V gene: TRBV6-5
J gene: TRBJ2-7
D gene: -
clone size: -
CDR3 DNA: TGTGCCAGCAGTTACTCCGGTCAGTTCCCCTACGAGCAGTACTTC
CDR3 protein: CASSYSGQFPYEQYF

V gene: TRBV5-1
J gene: TRBJ2-3
D gene: TRBD1
clone size: once
CDR3 DNA: TGCGCCAGCAGCCGACAGGGGAACACAGATACGCAGTATTTT
CDR3 protein: CASSRQGNTDTQYF

V gene: TRBV12-3/TRBV12-4
J gene: TRBJ2-5
D gene: TRBD1
clone size: -
CDR3 DNA: TGTGCCAGCAGAGACAGGGGGCCAGAGACCCAGTACTTC
CDR3 protein: CASRDRGPETQYF

V gene: TRBV7-9
J gene: TRBJ2-3
D gene: TRBD2
clone size: -
CDR3 DNA: TGTGCCAGCAGCCTTTTAGCGGGTTACACAGATGCGCAGTATTTT
CDR3 protein: CASSLLAGYTDAQYF

V gene: TRBV30
J gene: TRBJ1-3
D gene: -
clone size: -
CDR3 DNA: TGTGCCTGGAGATCTCGGAGCTCTGGAAACACCATATATTTT
CDR3 protein: CAWRSRSSGNTIYF

V gene: TRBV28
J gene: TRBJ2-1
D gene: -
clone size: -
CDR3 DNA: TGTGCCAGCATACCGCAGAGCTCCTACAATGAGCAGTTCTTC
CDR3 protein: CASIPQSSYNEQFF

V gene: TRBV5-8
J gene: TRBJ2-1
D gene: TRBD1
clone size: -
CDR3 DNA: TGTGCCAGCAGCTTGGAGGGACAGGACTACAATGAGCAGTTCTTC
CDR3 protein: CASSLEGQDYNEQFF

V gene: TRBV28
J gene: TRBJ1-2
D gene: -
clone size: -
CDR3 DNA: TGTGCCAGCAGTTTATGGGAAGGGAGGAGTGGCTACACCTTC
CDR3 protein: CASSLWEGRSGYTF

V gene: TRBV10-3
J gene: TRBJ1-2
D gene: -
clone size: -
CDR3 DNA: TGTGCCATCAGTGAGTCGACTAGGGGCTACACCTTC
CDR3 protein: CAISESTRGYTF

V gene: TRBV9
J gene: TRBJ2-7
D gene: -
clone size: -
CDR3 DNA: TGTGCCAGCAGCGTAGCCCTGACCTACGAGCAGTACTTC
CDR3 protein: CASSVALTYEQYF